This passage covers 25 T cell receptor beta chains from one sample sequenced in a study of cytomegalovirus exposure and HLA in healthy donors. PCR primers comprised 60 Vbeta and 13 Jbeta primers. The table came from immunoSEQ multiplex PCR; TCRdb's copy has only in-frame clones and leaves some out. The sample shows roughly 140,000 clones, about 74% of them seen only once. The specimen was PBMCs. The receptors were gathered from a woman aged 40-49 years in good health and CMV-seronegative.

Comment on this clone: Within the sample, other DNA sequences also encode this same CDR3. The J gene is TRBJ2-1, the V gene TRBV4-1, with TRBD1 identical over 11 bases. CDR1 and CDR2 from the germline V gene are MGHRA and YSYEKL. The V and J ends lost 4 bases and 15 bases, in that order; junction bases with no gene match: 8. This CDR3 is built from 13 residues. This CDR3 reads CASSLGQGASLFF. In nucleotides, the CDR3 is TGCGCCAGCAGCCTCGGACAGGGGGCGAGTTTGTTCTTC.

The rearrangement uses TRBV5-6 and TRBJ2-5; the D is unclear. The CDR3 runs to 12 residues. The germline CDR1 and CDR2 sequences are SGHDT and YYEEEE. V was trimmed by 1 base and J by 2 bases, leaving 3 bases between them. The CDR3 nucleotides are TGTGCCAGCAGCTTGCTTCAAGAGACCCAGTACTTC. This sequence encodes CASSLLQETQYF.

This clone has just one count. The rearrangement joins TRBV7-6 to TRBJ2-2; D is ambiguous. This CDR3 region has 12 residues. In germline, CDR1 is SGHVS, CDR2 FNYEAQ. Trimming removed 5 bases from V and 1 base from J, with 2 bases in between. DNA of the CDR3: TGTGCCAGCAGCCTGAACACCGGGGAGCTGTTTTTT. This encodes CASSLNTGELFF.

The chain carries TRBV7-9 and TRBJ2-1; 8 bases agree with TRBD2. Germline CDR1 is SEHNR and CDR2 is FQNEAQ (reference sequence). V lost 6 bases to trimming and J lost 7 bases; unmatched junction nucleotides: 5. This CDR3 region has 13 residues. CDR3 bases: TGTGCCAGCAGATCGGGGGGGCGAAATGAGCAGTTCTTC. Translated, it gives CASRSGGRNEQFF.

The chain carries TRBV7-9 and TRBJ1-2, with TRBD1 matching over 8 bases. The V and J ends lost 5 bases and 5 bases, in that order; junction bases with no gene match: 16. Germline CDR1 reads SEHNR; CDR2 reads FQNEAQ (reference sequence). CDR3 length: 17 amino acids. This chain's CDR3 is CASSPNAGQVGGYGYTF. The CDR3 DNA is TGTGCCAGCAGCCCAAACGCGGGACAGGTGGGGGGTTATGGCTACACCTTC.

This chain joins TRBV2 and TRBJ2-7; 8 bases fit TRBD2. Germline V gene data show CDR1 as SNHLY and CDR2 as FYNNEI. V gave up 2 bases and J gave up 0 bases; unmatched junction bases: 3. This CDR3 spans 15 amino acids. CDR3 sequence reads: CASSETSGFSYEQYF. CDR3 nucleotide sequence: TGTGCCAGCAGTGAAACTAGCGGTTTCTCCTACGAGCAGTACTTC.

This rearrangement joins TRBV18 to TRBJ2-7; tentatively, D is TRBD1 (5 bases). V gave up 2 bases and J gave up 1 base, with 12 bases separating them. Germline lookup yields CDR1 KGHSH and CDR2 LQKENI. The CDR3 runs to 15 residues. The CDR3 protein is CASSPVQGKSYEQYF. CDR3 coding DNA: TGTGCCAGCTCACCAGTTCAGGGAAAGTCCTACGAGCAGTACTTC.

The chain links TRBV19 to TRBJ2-1; the match to TRBD1 covers 10 bases. CDR1 is LNHDA, CDR2 SQIVND, per germline (reference sequence). There are 14 residues in the CDR3. V dropped 7 bases and J dropped 7; count of bases not matched to a gene: 7. The CDR3 DNA reads as TGTGCCAGTACCATAGGGACAGGGGTAAATGAGCAGTTCTTC. Translating gives CASTIGTGVNEQFF.

The chain employs TRBV9 and TRBJ1-5, with D perhaps matching TRBD1 (6 bases). The CDR3 has 14 residues. The germline V and J ends were trimmed by 0 bases and 4 bases, with 8 bases remaining between them. Germline V lookup: CDR1 SGDLS, CDR2 YYNGEE. The CDR3 sequence: CASSVGTENQPQHF. The CDR3 DNA sequence: TGTGCCAGCAGCGTAGGGACAGAAAATCAGCCCCAGCATTTT.

This sequence joins TRBV7-8 and TRBJ2-7, with D perhaps matching TRBD2 (5 bases). CDR3 length equals 15 residues. CDR1 is SGHVS, CDR2 FQNEAQ, per germline. V lost 1 base and J 3 bases, leaving 13 bases between the germline ends. The CDR3 bases are TGTGCCAGCAGCTTAGGGGCCGGGATTCTCTACGAGCAGTACTTC. This encodes CASSLGAGILYEQYF.

The chain is built from TRBV7-9 and TRBJ1-1, with 10 positions matching TRBD1. Germline V gene data show CDR1 as SEHNR and CDR2 as FQNEAQ (reference sequence). J was trimmed by 3 bases and V by 4 bases; bases with no gene match: 14. CDR3 length: 18 residues. The CDR3 nucleotides read TGTGCCAGCAGCTCTCCGGGACAGGGGCGCCCGGGGGACACTGAAGCTTTCTTT. This encodes CASSSPGQGRPGDTEAFF.

V is TRBV2 and J is TRBJ2-3; tentative D call: TRBD2 (5 bases). Germline CDR1 is SNHLY and CDR2 is FYNNEI. Trimming took off 8 bases at V and 3 bases at J, with 18 bases between the two ends. The CDR3 contains 15 residues. The CDR3 protein is CASLPDFSLTDTQYF. DNA for the CDR3: TGTGCCAGCCTTCCGGACTTCAGCCTGACAGATACGCAGTATTTT.

The chain joins TRBV19 to TRBJ1-5; D is ambiguous. The germline V gene has CDR1 LNHDA and CDR2 SQIVND (reference sequence). Trimming shortened V by 3 bases and J by 3 bases, and 6 bases separated the two germline ends. The CDR3 contains 13 residues. This CDR3 is CASSITYNQPQHF. CDR3 DNA: TGTGCCAGTAGTATCACCTACAATCAGCCCCAGCATTTT.

The chain couples TRBV2 to TRBJ1-2; 9 nucleotides agree with TRBD1. The germline V gene encodes CDR1 SNHLY and CDR2 FYNNEI. There are 14 residues in the CDR3. V shed 5 bases, J shed 7 bases, and the junction held 8 bases outside the gene matches. CDR3 nucleotide sequence: TGTGCCAGCAGTCCCGACAGGGGGACCGCTGGCTACACCTTC. Translated, it gives CASSPDRGTAGYTF.

This sequence joins TRBV28 and TRBJ1-5; no firm D call. V lost 3 bases, J lost 6 bases, and 9 bases lay in between. Germline V gene data show CDR1 as MDHEN and CDR2 as SYDVKM. This CDR3 is 13 amino acids long. The CDR3 nucleotides are TGTGCCAGCAGTTTGAGGAGGTCTCAGCCCCAGCATTTT. This encodes CASSLRRSQPQHF.

The V and J genes are TRBV6-5 and TRBJ2-5, with D unresolved. The CDR3 loop spans 13 amino acids. Trimming removed 1 base from V and 2 bases from J, with 5 bases in between. Germline V lookup: CDR1 MNHEY, CDR2 SVGAGI. DNA for the CDR3: TGTGCCAGCAGTTACTATCGGCAAGAGACCCAGTACTTC. It translates to CASSYYRQETQYF.

CDR3 bases: TGTGCCAGCAGTTACTCGGGACAGGGGTATGGCTACACCTTC. Its translation: CASSYSGQGYGYTF. V is TRBV6-5 and J is TRBJ1-2; 10 nucleotides match TRBD1. CDR3 length: 14 residues. Germline lookup yields CDR1 MNHEY and CDR2 SVGAGI. V shed 0 bases and J 5 bases; nucleotides not matched to a gene: 0.

The chain recombines TRBV5-4 with TRBJ1-1; 7 bases map to TRBD1. Germline V CDR1 and CDR2: SGHNT, YYREEE (reference sequence). This CDR3 has 14 residues. Unmatched junction bases numbered 8, after V lost 4 bases and J lost 5 bases. CDR3 in amino acids: CASSIQGVRTEAFF. CDR3 nucleotides: TGTGCCAGCAGCATCCAGGGGGTAAGGACTGAAGCTTTCTTT.

This clone has a handful of counts. The V gene is TRBV7-8, the J gene TRBJ2-7, with 8 positions matching TRBD1. With 1 base clipped from V and 6 bases from J, the junction kept 14 bases outside the gene matches. The CDR3 runs to 17 residues. Per the germline V gene, CDR1 is SGHVS and CDR2 is FQNEAQ. The CDR3 DNA sequence: TGTGCCAGCAGCTTAGGCCCATGGGACAGGAGGCGAGGCGAGCAGTACTTC. Protein: CASSLGPWDRRRGEQYF.

Only a few counts were recorded for this clone. The V gene is TRBV4-2, the J gene TRBJ2-3, with 12 bases matching TRBD2. The CDR3 consists of 16 residues. V shed 4 bases and J 1 base; nucleotides not matched to a gene: 3. Germline loops: CDR1 LGHNA, CDR2 YNFKEQ. The CDR3 loop reads CASSPTSGGGTDTQYF. CDR3 sequence (DNA): TGTGCCAGCAGCCCGACTAGCGGGGGAGGCACAGATACGCAGTATTTT.

The chain recombines TRBV28 with TRBJ1-2, with 9 bases fitting TRBD1. Germline V gives CDR1 MDHEN, CDR2 SYDVKM. V lost 6 bases to trimming and J lost 3 bases; unmatched junction nucleotides: 2. There are 13 residues in the CDR3. CDR3 loop: CASRTGGDYGYTF. The CDR3 DNA reads TGTGCCAGCAGGACAGGGGGGGACTATGGCTACACCTTC.

The rearrangement uses TRBV19 and TRBJ2-7; 9 positions agree with TRBD1. The CDR3 runs to 12 residues. Germline CDR1 and CDR2: LNHDA and SQIVND (reference sequence). After removal of 8 bases from V and 4 bases from J, the junction contained 3 bases not matched to a gene. The CDR3 DNA is TGTGCCAGTGGGACAGGGAGTTACGAGCAGTACTTC. It translates to CASGTGSYEQYF. Full variable domain (missing parts from reference TRBV19 and TRBJ2-7): DGGITQSPKYLFRKEGQNVTLSCEQNLNHDAMYWYRQDPGQGLRLIYYSQIVNDFQKGDIAEGYSVSREKKESFPLTVTSAQKNPTAFYLCASGTGSYEQYFGPGTRLTVT.

This clone was seen a few times. CDR3 loop: CASSLEGQGSSPLHF. The CDR3 DNA sequence: TGCGCCAGCAGCTTGGAGGGACAGGGGTCTTCACCCCTCCACTTT. The V gene is TRBV5-1, the J gene TRBJ1-6; 10 nucleotides align to TRBD1. CDR3 length: 15 amino acids. CDR1 and CDR2 from the germline V gene are SGHRS and YFSETQ. Losses at the gene ends were 0 bases for V and 9 bases for J; bases not matched to a gene: 3.

This clone was counted between two and nine times. The rearrangement joins TRBV6-1 to TRBJ1-2, with D perhaps matching TRBD1 (6 bases). This CDR3 has 13 amino acids. Germline V lookup: CDR1 MNHNS, CDR2 SASEGT. V was clipped by 4 bases and J by 6 bases, with 12 bases between them. In nucleotides, the CDR3 is TGTGCCAGCAGTGCAGGCAGGGGCGATGGCTACACCTTC. This sequence encodes CASSAGRGDGYTF.

The chain couples TRBV7-6 to TRBJ1-6, with no clear D. From germline, CDR1 is SGHVS and CDR2 FNYEAQ. The CDR3 runs 12 residues. V was shortened by 4 bases and J by 10 bases, with 8 bases between the two germline ends. The CDR3 DNA follows: TGTGCCAGCAGCTCAGATGTATCACCCCTCCACTTT. As protein: CASSSDVSPLHF.